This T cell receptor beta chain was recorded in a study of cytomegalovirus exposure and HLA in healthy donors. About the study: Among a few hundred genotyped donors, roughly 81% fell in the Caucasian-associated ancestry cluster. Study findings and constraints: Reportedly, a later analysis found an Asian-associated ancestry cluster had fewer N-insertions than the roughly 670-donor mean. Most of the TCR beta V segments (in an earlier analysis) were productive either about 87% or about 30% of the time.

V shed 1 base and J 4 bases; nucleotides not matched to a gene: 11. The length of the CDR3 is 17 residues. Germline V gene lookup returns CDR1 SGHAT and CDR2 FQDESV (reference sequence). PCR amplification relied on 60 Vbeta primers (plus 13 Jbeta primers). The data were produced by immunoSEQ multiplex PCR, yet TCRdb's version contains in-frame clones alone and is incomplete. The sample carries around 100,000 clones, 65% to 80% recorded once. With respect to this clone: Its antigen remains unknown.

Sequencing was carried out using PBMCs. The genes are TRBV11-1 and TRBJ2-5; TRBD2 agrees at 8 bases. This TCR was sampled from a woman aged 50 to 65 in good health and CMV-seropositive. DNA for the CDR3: TGTGCCAGCAGCTTAGGACGAAGAAGCGGGAGTCGAGAGACCCAGTACTTC. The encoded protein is CASSLGRRSGSRETQYF.